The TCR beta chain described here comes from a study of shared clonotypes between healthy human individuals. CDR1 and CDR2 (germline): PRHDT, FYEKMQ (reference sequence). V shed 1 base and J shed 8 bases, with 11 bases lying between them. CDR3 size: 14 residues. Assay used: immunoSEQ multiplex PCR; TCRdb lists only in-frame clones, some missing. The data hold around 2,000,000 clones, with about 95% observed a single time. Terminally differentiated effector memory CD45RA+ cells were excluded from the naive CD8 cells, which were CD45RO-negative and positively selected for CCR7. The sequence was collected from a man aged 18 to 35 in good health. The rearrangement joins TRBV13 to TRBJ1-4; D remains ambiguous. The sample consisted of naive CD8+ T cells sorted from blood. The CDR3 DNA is TGTGCCAGCAGCTTAGTGAACCTTGGGGAAAAACTGTTTTTT. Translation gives CASSLVNLGEKLFF.